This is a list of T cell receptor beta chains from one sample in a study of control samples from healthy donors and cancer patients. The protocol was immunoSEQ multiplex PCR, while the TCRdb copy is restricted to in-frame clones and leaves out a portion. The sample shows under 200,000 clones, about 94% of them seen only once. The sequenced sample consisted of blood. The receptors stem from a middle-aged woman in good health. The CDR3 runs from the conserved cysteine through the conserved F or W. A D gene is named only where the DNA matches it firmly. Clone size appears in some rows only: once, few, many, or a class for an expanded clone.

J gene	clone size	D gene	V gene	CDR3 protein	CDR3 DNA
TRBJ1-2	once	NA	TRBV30	CAWSVRQTTNYGYTF	TGTGCCTGGAGTGTACGGCAGACTACTAACTATGGCTACACCTTC
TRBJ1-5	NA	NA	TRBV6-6	CASSVNSNQPQHF	TGTGCCAGCAGTGTAAATAGCAATCAGCCCCAGCATTTT
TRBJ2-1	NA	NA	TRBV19	CASSTLAQDEQFF	TGTGCCAGTAGTACCCTCGCACAGGATGAGCAGTTCTTC
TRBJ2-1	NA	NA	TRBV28	CASSLIGTKEEFF	TGTGCCAGCAGTTTAATAGGCACCAAGGAGGAGTTCTTC
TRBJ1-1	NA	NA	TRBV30	CAWSFILNTEAFF	TGTGCCTGGAGTTTTATATTGAACACTGAAGCTTTCTTT
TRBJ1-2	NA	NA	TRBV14	CASSQAGALIYGYTF	TGTGCCAGCAGCCAAGCGGGGGCGCTTATCTATGGCTACACCTTC
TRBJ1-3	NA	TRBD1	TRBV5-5	CASSIIQGAAGNTIYF	TGTGCCAGCAGCATCATACAGGGGGCAGCTGGAAACACCATATATTTT
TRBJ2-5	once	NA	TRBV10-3	CAISESGGSQETQYF	TGTGCCATCAGTGAGTCTGGAGGTTCCCAAGAGACCCAGTACTTC
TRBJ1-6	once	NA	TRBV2	CASSTGKNSPLHF	TGTGCCAGCAGTACAGGAAAAAATTCACCCCTCCACTTT
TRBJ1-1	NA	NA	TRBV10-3	CAISVRENTEAFF	TGTGCCATCAGTGTGAGGGAGAACACTGAAGCTTTCTTT
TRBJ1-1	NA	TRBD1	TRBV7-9	CASSGTDRVGAFF	TGTGCCAGCAGCGGGACAGACAGGGTCGGAGCTTTCTTT
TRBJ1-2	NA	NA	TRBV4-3	CASRSRGFGYTF	TGCGCCAGCAGGTCCAGGGGATTCGGCTACACCTTC
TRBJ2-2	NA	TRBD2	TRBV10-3	CAISQTSGGAFTGELFF	TGTGCCATCAGTCAAACCAGCGGGGGGGCTTTCACCGGGGAGCTGTTTTTT
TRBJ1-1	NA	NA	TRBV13	CASSHGHRNTEAFF	TGTGCCAGCAGCCATGGACACCGGAACACTGAAGCTTTCTTT
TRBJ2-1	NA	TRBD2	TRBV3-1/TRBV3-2	CASSRSGVNEQFF	TGTGCCAGCAGCCGTAGCGGGGTTAATGAGCAGTTCTTC
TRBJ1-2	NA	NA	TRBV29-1	CTGGGPDRGYTF	TGCACCGGCGGAGGGCCAGACCGAGGCTACACCTTC
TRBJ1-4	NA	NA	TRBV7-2	CASSSNGGNEKLFF	TGTGCCAGCAGCTCTAATGGGGGGAATGAAAAACTGTTTTTT
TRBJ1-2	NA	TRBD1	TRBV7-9	CASSSGGTAYYGYTF	TGTGCCAGCAGCTCAGGAGGGACAGCGTACTATGGCTACACCTTC
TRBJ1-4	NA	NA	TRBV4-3	CASSQDGTTNEKLFF	TGCGCCAGCAGCCAAGATGGGACAACTAATGAAAAACTGTTTTTT
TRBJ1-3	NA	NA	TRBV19	CASSIGTASSGNTIYF	TGTGCCAGTAGTATCGGGACGGCGAGCTCTGGAAACACCATATATTTT
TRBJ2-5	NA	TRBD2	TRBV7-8	CASSASGGLQETQYF	TGTGCCAGCTCGGCGAGCGGGGGGCTCCAAGAGACCCAGTACTTC
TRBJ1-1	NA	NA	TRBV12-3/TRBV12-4	CASSLAGITEAFF	TGTGCCAGCAGTTTAGCAGGGATCACTGAAGCTTTCTTT
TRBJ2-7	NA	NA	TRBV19	CASSPRTSYEQYF	TGTGCCAGTAGTCCAAGGACGTCCTACGAGCAGTACTTC
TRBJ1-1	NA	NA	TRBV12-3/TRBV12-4	CASSPLRNTEAFF	TGTGCCAGCAGCCCGCTCCGGAACACTGAAGCTTTCTTT
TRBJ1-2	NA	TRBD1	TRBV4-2	CASSQATDREIGYTF	TGTGCCAGCAGCCAGGCTACGGACAGGGAGATTGGCTACACCTTC
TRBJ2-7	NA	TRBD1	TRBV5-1	CASSLQGQMTYEQYF	TGCGCCAGCAGCTTGCAGGGACAGATGACCTACGAGCAGTACTTC
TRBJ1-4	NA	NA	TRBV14	CASSQDRPPAGEKLFF	TGTGCCAGCAGCCAAGATAGGCCTCCGGCCGGTGAAAAACTGTTTTTT
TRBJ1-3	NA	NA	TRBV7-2	CASSRDTRSGNTIYF	TGTGCCAGCAGCCGCGACACACGCTCTGGAAACACCATATATTTT
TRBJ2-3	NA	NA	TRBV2	CASSDGTYRTDTQYF	TGTGCCAGCAGTGATGGGACATACCGAACAGATACGCAGTATTTT
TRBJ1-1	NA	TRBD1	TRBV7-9	CASSSPFDRGVGAFF	TGTGCCAGCAGCTCACCTTTTGACAGGGGAGTTGGAGCTTTCTTT